This T cell receptor beta chain is drawn from a study of cytomegalovirus exposure and HLA in healthy donors. PCR primers comprised 60 Vbeta and 13 Jbeta primers. Profiled with immunoSEQ multiplex PCR; TCRdb holds only in-frame clones, not every one. The data hold roughly 120,000 clones, with around 81% observed a single time. V trimming: 0 bases; J trimming: 6 bases; junction bases outside the gene matches: 27. This CDR3 region has 23 residues. The germline V gene encodes CDR1 LGHNT and CDR2 FRNRAP. These donors, healthy bone marrow donors, were studied. The chain recombines TRBV12-5 with TRBJ1-5, with 9 bases lining up with TRBD1. Material for sequencing was PBMCs. This sequence was found in a woman under 40 in good health and CMV-seronegative. The CDR3 loop reads CASGLVRYRGLSLARRGSQPQHF. CDR3 sequence (DNA): TGTGCTAGTGGTTTGGTACGGTACAGGGGGCTGTCACTGGCTCGTCGCGGTTCTCAGCCCCAGCATTTT.